A single sample is the source of the 21 T cell receptor beta chains below, sequenced in a study of blood T cells in healthy people across ages. PCR was performed a second time for about 7 to 11 cycles using a sample-barcoded 5' primer and a J-beta primer mix. TCRdb called the 5' RACE reads again in MiXCR, with one record for every CDR3 protein. The sample lists 700,000 to 900,000 distinct CDR3 sequences, roughly 53% seen once, with around 41% in the top ten. Sequencing was carried out using blood. The receptor source for this set is an elderly man in good health.

This chain links TRBV6-5 with TRBJ2-1; weak D call: TRBD2 (5 bases). There are 13 residues in the CDR3. Trimming stripped 6 bases from V and 6 bases from J, with 12 bases between. From germline, CDR1 is MNHEY and CDR2 SVGAGI. Written as DNA, the CDR3 is TGTGCCAGCAGGGCTAGCAATGGCAATGAGCAGTTCTTC. This codes for CASRASNGNEQFF.

The chain employs TRBV18 and TRBJ1-1; D is unresolved. The V end lost 5 bases, the J end lost 3 bases, and 7 bases lay between the germline ends. CDR1 and CDR2 (germline): KGHSH, LQKENI. The CDR3 length is 12 residues. The CDR3 spells CASSDRYTEAFF. The CDR3 DNA reads TGTGCCAGCTCAGACCGGTACACTGAAGCTTTCTTT.

This clonotype showed up just a few times. The chain joins TRBV28 to TRBJ2-1; TRBD2 agrees at 7 bases. The length of the CDR3 is 15 residues. Trimming cost V 7 bases and J 9 bases; bases outside gene matches: 15. Germline V gene lookup returns CDR1 MDHEN and CDR2 SYDVKM. The CDR3 region has the DNA TGTGCCAGCACCGTAGTTGTGGGGGGGGACGGTGAGCAGTTCTTC. This gives the protein CASTVVVGGDGEQFF.

This clonotype turned up a few times. This chain links TRBV2 with TRBJ2-7, with 9 bases identical to TRBD1. The V gene's germline CDR1 is SNHLY and CDR2 FYNNEI. This CDR3 comprises 14 residues. V shed 7 bases and J 0 bases; nucleotides not matched to a gene: 4. The CDR3 protein is CASTLTGGSYEQYF. CDR3 DNA: TGTGCCAGCACCCTGACAGGGGGCTCCTACGAGCAGTACTTC. Full variable domain (rest looked up from reference TRBV2 and TRBJ2-7): EPEVTQTPSHQVTQMGQEVILRCVPISNHLYFYWYRQILGQKVEFLVSFYNNEISEKSEIFDDQFSVERPDGSNFTLKIRSTKLEDSAMYFCASTLTGGSYEQYFGPGTRLTVT.

This clonotype has more than one count but fewer than ten. J is TRBJ1-4 and V is TRBV5-1, with a possible D match to TRBD1 (5 bases). This CDR3 region has 14 residues. V was trimmed by 4 bases and J by 1 base, leaving 8 bases between them. CDR1 and CDR2 (germline): SGHRS, YFSETQ. Written as DNA, the CDR3 is TGCGCCAGCAGCCCCCAGGGAACTAATGAAAAACTGTTTTTT. It encodes CASSPQGTNEKLFF.

There are a few counts of this clonotype. This chain joins TRBV12-3 or TRBV12-4 and TRBJ2-3; perhaps TRBD2 as D (5 bases). V was shortened by 6 bases and J by 14 bases, with 18 bases between the two germline ends. The CDR3 extends over 12 amino acids. CDR3 coding DNA: TGTGCCAGCAGATCGGACTCTCGACACGCGTATTTT. Amino acid sequence: CASRSDSRHAYF.

The rearrangement joins TRBV5-1 to TRBJ2-1, with 9 bases fitting TRBD1. The CDR3 has 13 amino acids. The V and J ends lost 0 bases and 15 bases, in that order; junction bases with no gene match: 7. Germline values: CDR1 SGHRS, CDR2 YFSETQ. As DNA, the CDR3 is TGCGCCAGCAGCTTGGCTCGGGACAGGGCTTCGTTCTTC. It translates to CASSLARDRASFF.

This clonotype came up once. The chain uses TRBV5-1 and TRBJ1-4; 9 nucleotides line up with TRBD1. The CDR3 sequence is 13 residues long. Germline-derived CDR1 and CDR2 are SGHRS and YFSETQ. Trimming took 4 bases from V and 7 from J; bases not matched to a gene: 2. The CDR3 DNA follows: TGCGCCAGCAGCGGGACAGGGAGTGAAAAACTGTTTTTT. It is translated as CASSGTGSEKLFF.

V and J are TRBV16 and TRBJ2-7, with unresolved D. The V gene's germline CDR1 is KGHSY and CDR2 FQNENV. Trimming cost V 2 bases and J 3 bases, with 11 bases left between them. There are 14 residues in the CDR3. The CDR3: CASSQARTDYEQYF. The CDR3 DNA reads TGTGCCAGCAGCCAAGCACGGACCGACTACGAGCAGTACTTC.

The chain carries TRBV7-2 and TRBJ1-3; D unclear. The V gene lost 3 bases and the J gene lost 2 bases, with 14 bases spanning the gap. The CDR3 is made up of 16 amino acids. Germline CDR1 and CDR2: SGHTA and FQGNSA. The CDR3 loop is CASSFSSVITGNTIYF. The CDR3 DNA reads TGTGCCAGCAGCTTTTCATCGGTGATAACTGGAAACACCATATATTTT.

This clonotype was observed a single time. The chain combines TRBV5-1 with TRBJ2-7; TRBD2 might be the D (6 bases). CDR3 length: 14 amino acids. Germline lookup yields CDR1 SGHRS and CDR2 YFSETQ. Deletions cut 3 bases from V and 6 bases from J, with 16 bases between. The CDR3 DNA reads TGCGCCAGCAGCTCTGGGACTGCGGGATCCGAGCAGTACTTC. This encodes CASSSGTAGSEQYF.

This clonotype was observed a few times. The chain has TRBV6-5 and TRBJ2-5; 8 bases agree with TRBD2. Trimming removed 7 bases from V and 5 bases from J; junction bases left unmatched: 6. The germline V gene encodes CDR1 MNHEY and CDR2 SVGAGI. This CDR3 region has 13 residues. The CDR3 bases are TGTGCCAGCACCCCGGGGGGGTGGGAGACCCAGTACTTC. Amino acid sequence: CASTPGGWETQYF.

This chain connects TRBV20-1 to TRBJ2-1; 10 positions agree with TRBD2. The junction had 10 bases not matched to a gene; V was cut back by 5 bases and J by 3 bases. CDR3 length equals 16 residues. CDR1 is DFQATT and CDR2 is SNEGSKA in the germline V gene (reference sequence). The CDR3 sequence: CSARTPGLANYNEQFF. The CDR3 DNA reads TGCAGTGCTCGAACACCGGGACTAGCGAACTACAATGAGCAGTTCTTC.

This clonotype was counted between two and nine times. This chain links TRBV18 with TRBJ1-1, with 9 bases identical to TRBD1. The CDR3 is 14 amino acids. Germline V lookup: CDR1 KGHSH, CDR2 LQKENI. J lost 4 bases, V lost 5 bases, and 5 bases had no gene match. CDR3 nucleotides: TGTGCCAGCTCATCCCGGGACAGGGCCACTGAAGCTTTCTTT. This codes for CASSSRDRATEAFF.

The chain recombines TRBV18 with TRBJ2-3; TRBD2 matches 10 bases. This CDR3 spans 16 amino acids. V trimming: 1 base; J trimming: 3 bases; junction bases outside the gene matches: 4. Germline-derived CDR1 and CDR2 are KGHSH and LQKENI. The DNA for the CDR3 is TGTGCCAGCTCACCACGAACGACTAGCGGGACAGATACGCAGTATTTT. Residues: CASSPRTTSGTDTQYF.

This sequence joins TRBV3-1 and TRBJ2-1; D unresolved. The germline V gene encodes CDR1 LGHDT and CDR2 YNNKEL (reference sequence). The V end was cut by 2 bases, the J end by 15 bases, with 11 bases between. The CDR3 is made up of 11 amino acids. CDR3 amino acids: CASSQRGRPFF. The CDR3 nucleotides read TGTGCCAGCAGCCAAAGAGGTAGGCCGTTCTTC.

Note on this clonotype: Compared with germline, one end of the junction differs, possibly owing to a read error. V gene TRBV12-3 or TRBV12-4 combines with J gene TRBJ2-4; the D call may be TRBD1 or TRBD2 (5 bases each). The J call may be faulty, since TRBJ2-7 better matches the DNA end. This CDR3 spans 13 amino acids. The CDR3 reads CTSSWDGTYEQYF. Here the CDR3 DNA reads TGTACCAGCAGTTGGGACGGAACCTACGAGCAGTACTTC.

The chain links TRBV2 to TRBJ2-3, with D perhaps TRBD1 or TRBD2 (5 bases each). Germline loops: CDR1 SNHLY, CDR2 FYNNEI. The CDR3 has 15 amino acids. Deletions cut 5 bases from V and 5 bases from J, with 17 bases between. CDR3 region: CASSPFGTPGDTQYF. CDR3 in DNA: TGTGCCAGCAGTCCCTTTGGGACGCCCGGAGATACGCAGTATTTT.

This chain connects TRBV12-3 or TRBV12-4 to TRBJ2-7, with TRBD1 identical over 9 bases. CDR3 length: 15 residues. J was trimmed by 0 bases and V by 6 bases; bases with no gene match: 6. Here the CDR3 DNA reads TGTGCCAGCAGCGAGGACAGGGGCCTCTCCTACGAGCAGTACTTC. This encodes CASSEDRGLSYEQYF.

The rearrangement joins TRBV2 to TRBJ2-5; D unresolved. Trimming left V 3 bases short and J 11 bases short, with 25 bases between. Germline CDR1 and CDR2: SNHLY and FYNNEI. The CDR3 is 16 residues long. The CDR3 nucleotides read TGTGCCAGCAGTGAGGAGTGGCTCCGTACGGGCAATGAGCAGTACTTC. Protein: CASSEEWLRTGNEQYF.

This clonotype was seen a few times. The CDR3 spells CASSSSASAGELFF. Written as DNA, the CDR3 is TGTGCCAGCAGTTCATCCGCTAGCGCCGGGGAGCTGTTTTTT. The gene calls are TRBV6-6 and TRBJ2-2, with TRBD2 as a possible D gene (6 bases). Trimming took 4 bases from V and 6 from J, leaving 12 bases between them. Germline V lookup: CDR1 MNHNY, CDR2 SVGAGI (reference sequence). This CDR3 is 14 amino acids long.